This passage covers 3 T cell receptor beta chains from one sample sequenced in a study of blood T cells in healthy people across ages. Sample-barcoded 5' priming and a J-beta primer mix drove a second PCR of 7 to 11 cycles. MiXCR, applied by TCRdb to the 5' RACE reads, yields one record per CDR3 protein. This table has more than 800,000 distinct CDR3 sequences, over 35% appearing once. The sample taken for sequencing was blood. The source is a woman aged 55-69 years in good health.

V and J are TRBV27 and TRBJ1-2, with D possibly TRBD1 on 5 matching bases. This CDR3 contains 14 residues. Trimming took 5 bases from V and 8 from J, leaving 18 bases between them. The germline V gene has CDR1 MNHEY and CDR2 SMNVEV (reference sequence). CDR3 loop: CASSAVRDDRGYTF. The CDR3 nucleotides read TGTGCCAGCAGTGCCGTGCGGGACGACCGAGGCTACACCTTC.

This chain uses TRBV27 with TRBJ2-3; 8 bases line up with TRBD2. Per the germline V gene, CDR1 is MNHEY and CDR2 is SMNVEV (reference sequence). The CDR3 is made up of 15 amino acids. With V trimmed by 5 bases and J by 3 bases, 7 bases remained unmatched. CDR3 sequence: CASSLREGRTDTQYF. In DNA, the CDR3 is TGTGCCAGCAGTCTACGGGAGGGCCGAACAGATACGCAGTATTTT.

This clonotype appeared a few times. The chain couples TRBV6-2 or TRBV6-3 to TRBJ1-4; TRBD1 matches at 7 bases. CDR1 and CDR2 from the germline V gene are MNHEY and SVGEGT. The CDR3 length is 13 residues. V lost 8 bases, J lost 5 bases, and 5 bases stayed unmatched. The CDR3 DNA is TGTGCCAGCCGGGACAGCACGAATGAAAAACTGTTTTTT. It is translated as CASRDSTNEKLFF.